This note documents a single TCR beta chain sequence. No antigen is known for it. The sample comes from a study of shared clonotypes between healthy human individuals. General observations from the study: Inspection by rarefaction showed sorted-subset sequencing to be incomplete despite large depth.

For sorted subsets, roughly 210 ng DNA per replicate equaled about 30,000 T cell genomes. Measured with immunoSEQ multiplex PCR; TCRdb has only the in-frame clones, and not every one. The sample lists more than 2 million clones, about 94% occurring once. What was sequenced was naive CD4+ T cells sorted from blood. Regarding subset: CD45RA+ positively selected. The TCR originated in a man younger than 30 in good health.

This chain's CDR3 is CASSPGPSAGGQYF. CDR3 DNA sequence: TGTGCCAGCAGCCCGGGACCCAGCGCAGGTGGGCAGTACTTC. This rearrangement joins TRBV7-3 to TRBJ2-7, with D possibly being TRBD1 or TRBD2 (5 bases each). Trimming removed 5 bases from V and 9 bases from J, with 20 bases in between. This CDR3 region has 14 residues. Germline values: CDR1 SGHTA, CDR2 FQGTGA.